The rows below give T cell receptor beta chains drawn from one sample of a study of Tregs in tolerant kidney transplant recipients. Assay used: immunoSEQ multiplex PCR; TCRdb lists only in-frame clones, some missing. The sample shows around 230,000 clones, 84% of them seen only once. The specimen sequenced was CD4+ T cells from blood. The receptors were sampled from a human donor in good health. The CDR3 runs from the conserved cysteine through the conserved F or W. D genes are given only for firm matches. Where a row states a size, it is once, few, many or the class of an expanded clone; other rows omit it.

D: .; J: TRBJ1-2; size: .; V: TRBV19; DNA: TGTGCCAGTAGTATGGTCGGCTATGGCTACACCTTC; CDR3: CASSMVGYGYTF
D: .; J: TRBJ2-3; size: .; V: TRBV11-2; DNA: TGTGCCAGCAGACCGTTACGGATGAAAAAAGATACGCAGTATTTT; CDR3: CASRPLRMKKDTQYF
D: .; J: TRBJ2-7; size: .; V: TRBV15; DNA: TGTGCCACCAGCAGAGAGGGCGGCTACGAGCAGTACTTC; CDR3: CATSREGGYEQYF
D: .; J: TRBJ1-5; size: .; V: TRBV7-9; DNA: TGTGCCAGCAGCTTAGCGGCAGGGATGAATCAGCCCCAGCATTTT; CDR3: CASSLAAGMNQPQHF
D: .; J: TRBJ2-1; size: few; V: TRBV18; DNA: TGTGCCAGCTCACCACCGCAGGGTAGGAATGAGCAGTTCTTC; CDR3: CASSPPQGRNEQFF
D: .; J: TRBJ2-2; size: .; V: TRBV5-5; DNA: TGTGCTTCCCGGCCGAGGGGTAACACCGGGGAGCTGTTTTTT; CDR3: CASRPRGNTGELFF
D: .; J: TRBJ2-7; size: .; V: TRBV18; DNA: TGTGCCAGCTCACCGGTCTTCAATTCCTACGAGCAGTACTTC; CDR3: CASSPVFNSYEQYF
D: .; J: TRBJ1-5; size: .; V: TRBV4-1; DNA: TGCGCCAGCAGCCCCCAGCCGGCGGGGAATCAGCCCCAGCATTTT; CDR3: CASSPQPAGNQPQHF
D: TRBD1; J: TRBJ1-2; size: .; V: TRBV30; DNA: TGTGCCTGGAGTGCCCCCGGACAGGTCGGGGGCTATGGCTACACCTTC; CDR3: CAWSAPGQVGGYGYTF
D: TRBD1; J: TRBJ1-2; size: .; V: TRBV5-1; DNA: TGCGCCAGTGGGGACAGCAGCAACTATGGCTACACCTTC; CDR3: CASGDSSNYGYTF
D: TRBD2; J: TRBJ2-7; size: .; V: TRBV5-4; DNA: TGTGCCAGCAGCCCCACTAGCGGGAGCTACGAGCAGTACTTC; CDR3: CASSPTSGSYEQYF
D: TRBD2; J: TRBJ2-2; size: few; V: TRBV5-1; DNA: TGCGCCAGCAGTCGACTAGCGGGAGGGACGGGGACCGGGGAGCTGTTTTTT; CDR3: CASSRLAGGTGTGELFF
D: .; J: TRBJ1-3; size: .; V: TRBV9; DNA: TGTGCCAGCACCCAAGGCGGGACGGGTGGAAACACCATATATTTT; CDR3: CASTQGGTGGNTIYF
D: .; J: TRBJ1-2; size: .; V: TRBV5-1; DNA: TGCGCCAGCAGCCGGGACCCGGGAGGCTACACCTTC; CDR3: CASSRDPGGYTF
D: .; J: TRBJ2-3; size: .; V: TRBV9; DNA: TGTGCCAGCAGCGTACTTAGCGGCGGGTACACAGATACGCAGTATTTT; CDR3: CASSVLSGGYTDTQYF
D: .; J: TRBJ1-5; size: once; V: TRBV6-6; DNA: TGTGCCAGCAGGAGGTTCCGGGACGGACAAAATCAGCCCCAGCATTTT; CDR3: CASRRFRDGQNQPQHF
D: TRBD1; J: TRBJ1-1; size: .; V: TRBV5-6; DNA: TGTGCCAGCAGCTTGGGGGACAGGATTGTCACTGAAGCTTTCTTT; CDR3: CASSLGDRIVTEAFF
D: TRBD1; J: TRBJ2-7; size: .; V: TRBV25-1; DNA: TGTGCCAGCAGCGCTCTCCGAAAGACAGGGTCGGGCCTCGAGCAGTACTTC; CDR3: CASSALRKTGSGLEQYF
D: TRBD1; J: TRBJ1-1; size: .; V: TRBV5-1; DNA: TGCGCCAGCAGCTTAGGGACAGGGAGGATGAACACTGAAGCTTTCTTT; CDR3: CASSLGTGRMNTEAFF
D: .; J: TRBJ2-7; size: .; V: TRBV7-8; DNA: TGTGCCAGCAGCTTAGATCGGGGTACCTACGAGCAGTACTTC; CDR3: CASSLDRGTYEQYF
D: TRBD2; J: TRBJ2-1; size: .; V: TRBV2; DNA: TGTGCCAGCAATGAGCGGGAGGGATACAATGAGCAGTTCTTC; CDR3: CASNEREGYNEQFF
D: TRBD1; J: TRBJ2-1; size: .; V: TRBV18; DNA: TGTGCCAGCTCACCACCGGGACAGTACAATGAGCAGTTCTTC; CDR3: CASSPPGQYNEQFF
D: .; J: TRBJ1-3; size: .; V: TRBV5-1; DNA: TGCGCCAGCAGCTTGGTGAACCCGGGACTCTCTGGAAACACCATATATTTT; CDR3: CASSLVNPGLSGNTIYF
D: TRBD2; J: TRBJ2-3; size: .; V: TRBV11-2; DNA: TGTGCCAGCAGCCTACTTAGCGGGTCGAGCACAGATACGCAGTATTTT; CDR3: CASSLLSGSSTDTQYF
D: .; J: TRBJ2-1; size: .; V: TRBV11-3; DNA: TGTGCCAGCAGCTCTCTCGGGAACAATGAGCAGTTCTTC; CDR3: CASSSLGNNEQFF
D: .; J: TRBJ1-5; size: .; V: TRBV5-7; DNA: TGTGCCAGCAGCTTTTCAGGCCATTGGGGGCCCCAGCATTTT; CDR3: CASSFSGHWGPQHF
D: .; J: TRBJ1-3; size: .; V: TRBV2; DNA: TGTGCCAGCAGCCTTACGACAGGAGCTGGAAACACCATATATTTT; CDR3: CASSLTTGAGNTIYF
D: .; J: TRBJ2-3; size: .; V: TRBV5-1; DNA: TGCGCCAGCAGCTTGGATCCTTTAACAGATACGCAGTATTTT; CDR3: CASSLDPLTDTQYF
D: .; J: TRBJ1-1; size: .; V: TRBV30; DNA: TGTGCCTGGGATTACTGGACAGCTTCCAACACTGAAGCTTTCTTT; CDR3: CAWDYWTASNTEAFF
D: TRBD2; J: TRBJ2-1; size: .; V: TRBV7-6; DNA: TGTGCCAGCAGCCATACGGGGAGTCTAGCGGCCCATGAGCAGTTCTTC; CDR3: CASSHTGSLAAHEQFF
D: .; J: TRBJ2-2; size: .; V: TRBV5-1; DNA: TGCGCCAGCAGCTTGGGGCAGGGTTTTGCCGGGGAGCTGTTTTTT; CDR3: CASSLGQGFAGELFF
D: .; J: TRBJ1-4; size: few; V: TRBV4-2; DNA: TGTGCCAGCAGCCTCGGAGGGCCTGAAAAACTGTTTTTT; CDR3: CASSLGGPEKLFF
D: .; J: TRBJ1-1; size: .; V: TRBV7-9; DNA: TGTGCCAGCAGCTTGAGCCAGGGTGAAGCTTTCTTT; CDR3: CASSLSQGEAFF
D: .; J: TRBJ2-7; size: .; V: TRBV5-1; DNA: TGCGCCAGCAGCCCCCGCGGGGACAGAGCCTACGAGCAGTACTTC; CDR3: CASSPRGDRAYEQYF
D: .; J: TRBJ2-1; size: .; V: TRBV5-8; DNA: TGTGCCAGCAGCTTCAAGGGGCGCTCCTACAATGAGCAGTTCTTC; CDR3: CASSFKGRSYNEQFF
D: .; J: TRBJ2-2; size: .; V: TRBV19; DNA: TGTGCCAGTAGTATGAGTGGGGTGAACACCGGGGAGCTGTTTTTT; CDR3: CASSMSGVNTGELFF
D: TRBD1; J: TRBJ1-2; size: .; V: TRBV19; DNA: TGTGCCAGTAACGGACAGGGGGTTGGTGGCTACACCTTC; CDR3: CASNGQGVGGYTF
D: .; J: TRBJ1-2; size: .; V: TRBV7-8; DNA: TGTGCCAGCAGCTTAGACGTCAGGGCAAATGGCTACACCTTC; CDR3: CASSLDVRANGYTF
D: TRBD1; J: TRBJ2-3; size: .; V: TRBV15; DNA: TGTGCCACCAGCAGGACAGGGGAGGAGACAGATACGCAGTATTTT; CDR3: CATSRTGEETDTQYF
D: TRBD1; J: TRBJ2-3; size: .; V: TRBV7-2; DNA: TGTGCCAGCAGCTTAACGTGGGACAGGGATCAAGATACGCAGTATTTT; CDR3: CASSLTWDRDQDTQYF
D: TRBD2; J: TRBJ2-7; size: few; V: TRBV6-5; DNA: TGTGCCAGCACGAGGCCGGGAGGGGGCTACGAGCAGTACTTC; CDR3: CASTRPGGGYEQYF